This TCR beta chain was retrieved from a study of blood T cell repertoires in COVID-19. Overall study context: The samples span acute and convalescent COVID-19 from the United States, Italy and Spain. T cells, B-cell-depleted T cells, or PBMCs supplied cDNA or gDNA.

The CDR3 runs 15 residues. CDR1 is SEHNR and CDR2 is FQNEAQ in the germline V gene (reference sequence). Unmatched junction bases numbered 4, after V lost 4 bases and J lost 7 bases. Original methodology: Reference gene primers were amplified, and this amplification served to estimate nucleated cell counts. Produced via immunoSEQ multiplex PCR; TCRdb's table is partial and in-frame only. Clone size and V and J calls were adopted from that table, with D and trimming inferred from the DNA. The repertoire holds roughly 280,000 clones, with 80% to 90% as singletons. This receptor was identified in a man younger than 40 with active or convalescent COVID-19. Material: peripheral blood. The genes are TRBV7-9 and TRBJ1-6, with 10 bases identical to TRBD1. CDR3 DNA: TGTGCCAGCAGCTCCGAGACAGGGGGCAATTCACCCCTCCACTTT. Translated: CASSSETGGNSPLHF.